The 21 T cell receptor beta chains given below trace back to one sample, sequenced in a study of blood T cell repertoires in COVID-19. The data were produced by immunoSEQ multiplex PCR, yet TCRdb's version contains in-frame clones alone and is incomplete. Of around 270,000 clones listed, over 80% are singletons. Sequences were obtained from PBMCs or T cells enriched from blood (not recorded which). These receptors were collected from a middle-aged woman who had been exposed to COVID-19.

Concerning this clone: At one of its ends the junction is not consistent with the germline gene, which may arise from a read error. The chain combines TRBV5-4 with TRBJ1-2; TRBD1 might be the D (6 bases). The length of the CDR3 is 12 residues. Germline values: CDR1 SGHNT, CDR2 YYREEE (reference sequence). The CDR3 loop is CASSFKQGYDLF. For the CDR3, the DNA is TGTGCCAGCAGCTTTAAACAGGGCTACGATCTATTC.

This clone came up once. The rearrangement joins TRBV5-6 to TRBJ1-4, with unresolved D. The CDR3 spans 13 residues. Germline CDR1 SGHDT, CDR2 YYEEEE. V was clipped by 0 bases and J by 5 bases, with 5 bases between them. CDR3 nucleotides: TGTGCCAGCAGCTTGGTGAGGAATGAAAAACTGTTTTTT. Residues: CASSLVRNEKLFF. Looking up the rest from reference TRBV5-6 and TRBJ1-4 gives the full variable domain: DAGVTQSPTHLIKTRGQQVTLRCSPKSGHDTVSWYQQALGQGPQFIFQYYEEEERQRGNFPDRFSGHQFPNYSSELNVNALLLGDSALYLCASSLVRNEKLFFGSGTQLSVL.

The V call is TRBV30, the J call TRBJ1-3; D call uncertain. The germline gives CDR1 GTSNPN, CDR2 SVGIG (reference sequence). The CDR3 contains 13 residues. V lost 3 bases to trimming and J lost 8 bases, with 14 bases between them. The CDR3 nucleotides are TGTGCCTGGAGCGCCAGGTGGCGGGACACCATATATTTT. Its translation is CAWSARWRDTIYF.

The J gene is TRBJ1-6, the V gene TRBV9; 8 bases align to TRBD1. Germline V gene lookup returns CDR1 SGDLS and CDR2 YYNGEE. CDR3 length: 17 residues. The V gene end was trimmed by 3 bases and the J gene end by 9 bases; junction bases not matched to a gene: 14. Here the CDR3 reads CASSARQGSRVGSPLHF. The CDR3 bases are TGTGCCAGCAGCGCGAGACAGGGGTCAAGAGTTGGTTCACCCCTCCACTTT.

This chain connects TRBV6-5 to TRBJ2-5; D may be TRBD2 (6 bases). CDR3 length: 14 residues. Germline V gives CDR1 MNHEY, CDR2 SVGAGI. Between the trimmed V and J ends, which lost 4 bases and 5 bases, there was a span of 14 bases. The CDR3 protein is CASSSEGAGETQYF. DNA of the CDR3: TGTGCCAGCAGTTCTGAAGGGGCGGGGGAGACCCAGTACTTC.

The chain employs TRBV29-1 and TRBJ2-5, with D possibly being TRBD1 (6 bases). V lost 6 bases to trimming and J lost 5 bases, with 10 bases between them. CDR3 length: 11 amino acids. The V gene's germline CDR1 is SQVTM and CDR2 ANQGSEA. The CDR3 loop reads CSVGQLETQYF. CDR3 nucleotides: TGCAGCGTCGGACAGCTGGAGACCCAGTACTTC. The full variable domain, completed using reference TRBV29-1 and TRBJ2-5, is SAVISQKPSRDICQRGTSLTIQCQVDSQVTMMFWYRQQPGQSLTLIATANQGSEATYESGFVIDKFPISRPNLTFSTLTVSNMSPEDSSIYLCSVGQLETQYFGPGTRLLVL.

This clone was counted once. CDR3: CASSPIQAAGANVLTF. The CDR3 DNA is TGTGCCAGCTCACCTATACAGGCCGCTGGGGCCAACGTCCTGACTTTC. The chain joins TRBV18 to TRBJ2-6, with D possibly TRBD1 on 5 matching bases. Trimming removed 3 bases at V and 2 bases at J, with 11 bases between. CDR3 length: 16 amino acids. Per the germline V gene, CDR1 is KGHSH and CDR2 is LQKENI.

V gene TRBV11-3 combines with J gene TRBJ2-1; TRBD2 agrees at 12 bases. CDR1 and CDR2 (germline): SGHNT, YENEEA. The CDR3 has 18 residues. Germline trimming cut 0 bases from V and 7 bases from J; bases unmatched to any gene: 10. CDR3 residues: CASSLELWTSGNFNEQFF. In nucleotides, the CDR3 is TGTGCCAGCAGCTTAGAGCTGTGGACTAGCGGGAATTTTAATGAGCAGTTCTTC.

The rearrangement uses TRBV9 and TRBJ2-1, with D possibly matching TRBD2 (5 bases). Per the germline V gene, CDR1 is SGDLS and CDR2 is YYNGEE. The CDR3 is made up of 17 amino acids. V dropped 4 bases and J dropped 3 bases, with 20 bases sitting between them. The CDR3: CASSPSTAGPGYNEQFF. CDR3 nucleotides: TGTGCCAGCAGCCCGAGTACTGCGGGTCCGGGCTACAATGAGCAGTTCTTC.

This clone was counted only a few times. This rearrangement joins TRBV9 to TRBJ2-3, with D tentatively TRBD1 (6 bases). This CDR3 contains 15 residues. Trimming took off 4 bases at V and 6 bases at J, with 18 bases between the two ends. Looked up from germline, CDR1 is SGDLS and CDR2 is YYNGEE. The DNA for the CDR3 is TGTGCCAGCAGCCCTAAAGGGGGAATAAGGGATACGCAGTATTTT. Its protein is CASSPKGGIRDTQYF.

V is TRBV12-3 or TRBV12-4 and J is TRBJ2-7, with a weak D call TRBD1 (5 bases). CDR3 size: 13 residues. The V end lost 2 bases, the J end lost 4 bases, and 9 bases lay between the germline ends. CDR3 sequence: CASSLPDRYEQYF. In DNA, the CDR3 is TGTGCCAGCAGTTTACCCGACAGATACGAGCAGTACTTC.

The chain employs TRBV19 and TRBJ1-2, with TRBD1 matching 7 bases. CDR1 is LNHDA, CDR2 SQIVND, per germline (reference sequence). The CDR3 has 15 residues. The J segment lost 2 bases and the V segment lost 3 bases, leaving 6 bases of the junction unmatched. CDR3 DNA: TGTGCCAGTAGTATTCTCGGACAGGTGAACTATGGCTACACCTTC. It codes for CASSILGQVNYGYTF.

The chain links TRBV19 to TRBJ1-1; 7 bases are shared with TRBD1. V was pared by 4 bases and J by 5 bases, with 7 bases of the junction left unmatched. The CDR3 loop spans 14 amino acids. CDR1 and CDR2 from the germline V gene are LNHDA and SQIVND (reference sequence). CDR3 residues: CASSKGQYGTEAFF. CDR3 bases: TGTGCCAGTAGTAAGGGACAGTACGGGACTGAAGCTTTCTTT.

The chain combines TRBV12-3 or TRBV12-4 with TRBJ2-1; 11 bases fit TRBD2. The CDR3 has 12 amino acids. The ends lost 6 bases at V and 15 bases at J; junction bases unmatched: 7. The CDR3 sequence: CASRFLAGGLFF. The CDR3, as DNA: TGTGCCAGCAGATTCCTAGCGGGGGGATTGTTCTTC.

The genes are TRBV4-2 and TRBJ2-2; maybe TRBD2 (5 bases). CDR1 LGHNA and CDR2 YNFKEQ come from the germline V gene. V was shortened by 4 bases and J by 3 bases, with 12 bases between the two germline ends. The CDR3 contains 15 residues. CDR3 in amino acids: CASSPWELDTGELFF. The DNA of the CDR3 is TGTGCCAGCAGCCCCTGGGAGTTGGACACCGGGGAGCTGTTTTTT.

The genes are TRBV27 and TRBJ1-4, with D tentatively TRBD1 (5 bases). The V end lost 5 bases, the J end lost 5 bases, and 15 bases lay between the germline ends. The CDR3 consists of 15 residues. Per the germline V gene, CDR1 is MNHEY and CDR2 is SMNVEV (reference sequence). CDR3 loop: CASSPTRQINEKLFF. The CDR3 DNA follows: TGTGCCAGCAGTCCTACCCGACAGATCAATGAAAAACTGTTTTTT.

The CDR3 nucleotides are TGTGCCACCAGCAGAGGGCCCGGGGGGGTCAGCTCTGGAAACACCATATATTTT. It yields the protein CATSRGPGGVSSGNTIYF. The chain couples TRBV15 to TRBJ1-3; the D gene is possibly TRBD1 (5 bases). Germline lookup yields CDR1 LNHNV and CDR2 YYDKDF (reference sequence). The length of the CDR3 is 18 residues. Trimming stripped 1 base from V and 0 bases from J, with 16 bases between.

The chain links TRBV5-1 to TRBJ1-1; D is possibly TRBD1 (5 bases). Germline V lookup: CDR1 SGHRS, CDR2 YFSETQ. The CDR3 consists of 14 residues. Trimming took 0 bases from V and 0 from J, leaving 6 bases between them. The CDR3 DNA reads TGCGCCAGCAGCTTGGACAGGCTGAACACTGAAGCTTTCTTT. This codes for CASSLDRLNTEAFF.

V gene TRBV11-1 combines with J gene TRBJ2-7; D is possibly TRBD2 (5 bases). Per germline, CDR1 SGHAT and CDR2 FQDESV (reference sequence). The CDR3 has 13 amino acids. Trimming pared 1 base from V and 3 bases from J, leaving 7 bases between. The CDR3 DNA reads TGTGCCAGCAGCTTAGAACGGGGCTACGAGCAGTACGTC. It is translated as CASSLERGYEQYV.

The chain couples TRBV6-2 or TRBV6-3 to TRBJ1-4; 9 nucleotides line up with TRBD1. The CDR3 sequence is 15 residues long. CDR1 and CDR2 from the germline V gene are MNHEY and SVGEGT. V trimming: 1 base; J trimming: 3 bases; junction bases outside the gene matches: 0. This CDR3 reads CASSYWDRANEKLFF. The CDR3 region has the DNA TGTGCCAGCAGTTACTGGGACAGGGCTAATGAAAAACTGTTTTTT.

Written as DNA, the CDR3 is TGTGCCAGTAGCCCCGGGGGGGACTACGAGCAGTACTTC. It specifies CASSPGGDYEQYF. The chain uses TRBV19 and TRBJ2-7; 8 bases are a match to TRBD2. The CDR3 runs to 13 residues. CDR1 and CDR2 (germline): LNHDA, SQIVND (reference sequence). V shed 6 bases, J shed 3 bases, and the junction held 4 bases outside the gene matches.